These 6 T cell receptor beta chains share one sample of origin, sequenced in a study of blood T cell repertoires in COVID-19. The protocol was immunoSEQ multiplex PCR, while the TCRdb copy is restricted to in-frame clones and leaves out a portion. Altogether about 400,000 clones are present, roughly 91% being singletons, with the ten largest covering about 1.7%. Sequenced material: PBMCs or T cells enriched from blood (not recorded which). The origin of the receptors is a woman aged 25-40 years who had recovered from COVID-19.

This clone occurred many times. The V call is TRBV2, the J call TRBJ2-1, with D perhaps TRBD2 (5 bases). Germline V lookup: CDR1 SNHLY, CDR2 FYNNEI. The length of the CDR3 is 14 residues. The germline V and J ends were trimmed by 3 bases and 9 bases, with 15 bases remaining between them. As DNA, the CDR3 is TGTGCCAGCAGTGAGGGTGAGGGTTTCGGTGAGCAGTTCTTC. Protein: CASSEGEGFGEQFF.

Only a few counts were recorded for this clone. The chain uses TRBV7-9 and TRBJ1-1; D gene ambiguous. Looked up from germline, CDR1 is SEHNR and CDR2 is FQNEAQ (reference sequence). This CDR3 spans 14 amino acids. The V end lost 1 base, the J end lost 10 bases, and 16 bases lay between the germline ends. The CDR3: CASSLEGRSRGAFF. In DNA, the CDR3 is TGTGCCAGCAGCTTAGAGGGCAGGTCCCGGGGAGCTTTCTTT. The whole variable domain, filled in from reference TRBV7-9 and TRBJ1-1, reads DTGVSQNPRHKITKRGQNVTFRCDPISEHNRLYWYRQTLGQGPEFLTYFQNEAQLEKSRLLSDRFSAERPKGSFSTLEIQRTEQGDSAMYLCASSLEGRSRGAFFGQGTRLTVV.

The chain combines TRBV29-1 with TRBJ1-1; D is uncertain. Trimming shortened V by 4 bases and J by 11 bases, and 23 bases separated the two germline ends. The CDR3 runs 14 residues. The germline gives CDR1 SQVTM, CDR2 ANQGSEA. The DNA for the CDR3 is TGCAGCGTTGCACCGGGATACGCCAGTTCGGAGGCTTTCTTT. Residues: CSVAPGYASSEAFF.

This rearrangement joins TRBV28 to TRBJ2-7, with D perhaps TRBD2 (5 bases). CDR3 size: 14 residues. CDR1 and CDR2 from the germline V gene are MDHEN and SYDVKM. The germline V and J ends were trimmed by 2 bases and 3 bases, with 11 bases remaining between them. CDR3: CASSLRWSGYEQYF. CDR3 bases: TGTGCCAGCAGTTTACGCTGGAGCGGCTACGAGCAGTACTTC.

The V and J genes are TRBV19 and TRBJ2-3; 7 positions match TRBD1. The trim removed 2 bases at V and 3 bases at J, leaving 14 bases unmatched. CDR1 is LNHDA and CDR2 is SQIVND in the germline V gene (reference sequence). This CDR3 has 18 residues. The CDR3 spells CASSITNRQGVATDTQYF. CDR3 DNA sequence: TGTGCCAGTAGTATAACGAATCGGCAGGGGGTTGCAACAGATACGCAGTATTTT.

The CDR3 is CAPSGTGLLTTNEKLFF. CDR3 coding DNA: TGTGCCCCGTCCGGGACAGGGCTACTGACAACTAATGAAAAACTGTTTTTT. The chain links TRBV10-3 to TRBJ1-4; 9 bases match TRBD1. Germline CDR1 reads ENHRY; CDR2 reads SYGVKD. The CDR3 is made up of 17 amino acids. V dropped 11 bases and J dropped 0; count of bases not matched to a gene: 13.